One and the same sample provided the 27 T cell receptor beta chains below, sequenced in a study of blood T cell repertoires in COVID-19. The table came from immunoSEQ multiplex PCR; TCRdb's copy has only in-frame clones and leaves some out. The sample lists approximately 430,000 clones; 86% were seen once. Sequencing was performed on peripheral blood. Receptors originate from a woman aged 25 to 39 with active or convalescent COVID-19.

The V call is TRBV15, the J call TRBJ1-1; TRBD1 aligns across 10 bases. Germline V gene sequence: CDR1 LNHNV, CDR2 YYDKDF (reference sequence). Trimming removed 4 bases from V and 3 bases from J; junction bases left unmatched: 5. CDR3 size: 15 residues. For the CDR3, the DNA is TGTGCCACCAGCACCTATGGACAGGGGGACACTGAAGCTTTCTTT. Translated, it gives CATSTYGQGDTEAFF.

The chain links TRBV3-1 (or the pseudogene TRBV3-2) to TRBJ2-1, with TRBD2 identical over 9 bases. This CDR3 region has 16 residues. Trimming at V came to 4 bases and at J to 2 bases, leaving 6 bases not matched to a gene. CDR1 LGHDT and CDR2 YNNKEL come from the germline V gene (reference sequence). CDR3 nucleotides: TGTGCCAGCAGCCCCCCGACTAGCGGAGCCTACAATGAGCAGTTCTTC. Amino acid sequence: CASSPPTSGAYNEQFF.

The chain uses TRBV7-9 and TRBJ2-5; 9 bases fit TRBD2. The germline gives CDR1 SEHNR, CDR2 FQNEAQ (reference sequence). This CDR3 contains 16 residues. Trimming cost V 6 bases and J 2 bases; bases outside gene matches: 10. The CDR3 nucleotides read TGTGCCAGCAGACCCCGACTAGCGGATATACAAGAGACCCAGTACTTC. Its translation is CASRPRLADIQETQYF.

The rearrangement joins TRBV3-1 (or the pseudogene TRBV3-2) to TRBJ1-1; maybe TRBD1 (5 bases). Between the trimmed V and J ends, which lost 0 bases and 7 bases, there was a span of 6 bases. Germline loops: CDR1 LGHDT, CDR2 YNNKEL (reference sequence). This CDR3 has 12 amino acids. The CDR3 reads CASSQEGGEAFF. The DNA of the CDR3 is TGTGCCAGCAGCCAAGAGGGGGGTGAAGCTTTCTTT.

J is TRBJ2-7 and V is TRBV4-1, with 10 bases matching TRBD2. The germline CDR1 and CDR2 sequences are MGHRA and YSYEKL. V dropped 3 bases and J dropped 2; count of bases not matched to a gene: 4. CDR3 length: 15 amino acids. CDR3 amino acids: CASSQILAGPYEQYF. The CDR3 region has the DNA TGCGCCAGCAGCCAGATACTAGCGGGACCCTACGAGCAGTACTTC.

This chain connects TRBV5-1 to TRBJ1-6; a weak D match, TRBD1 (5 bases). Trimming pared 2 bases from V and 8 bases from J, leaving 8 bases between. The germline V gene has CDR1 SGHRS and CDR2 YFSETQ. The CDR3 length is 13 residues. The CDR3 nucleotides are TGCGCCAGCAGCTTCAGGGTGGATTCACCCCTCCACTTT. It yields the protein CASSFRVDSPLHF.

The chain couples TRBV2 to TRBJ1-5; 7 bases align to TRBD1. Germline lookup yields CDR1 SNHLY and CDR2 FYNNEI. Trimming at V came to 6 bases and at J to 8 bases, leaving 7 bases not matched to a gene. The CDR3 has 13 residues. The CDR3 sequence: CASSRQGLEPQHF. Here the CDR3 DNA reads TGTGCCAGCAGCCGACAGGGCCTCGAGCCCCAGCATTTT.

The J gene is TRBJ1-5, the V gene TRBV10-2; unclear D gene. The CDR3 runs 14 residues. Germline CDR1 reads WSHSY; CDR2 reads SAAADI. Trimming took 6 bases from V and 0 from J, leaving 9 bases between them. As DNA, the CDR3 is TGCGCCAGCAGACGGGAGTATAGCAATCAGCCCCAGCATTTT. Protein: CASRREYSNQPQHF.

The V and J genes are TRBV5-1 and TRBJ1-2; TRBD1 is a possible D gene (5 bases). Germline V lookup: CDR1 SGHRS, CDR2 YFSETQ. V was clipped by 2 bases and J by 6 bases, with 8 bases between them. There are 12 residues in the CDR3. CDR3 DNA sequence: TGCGCCAGCAGCTTTGAACAGGATGGCTACACCTTC. Its protein is CASSFEQDGYTF.

The chain is built from TRBV2 and TRBJ1-3, with 8 bases matching TRBD1. CDR1 is SNHLY, CDR2 FYNNEI, per germline. This CDR3 contains 15 residues. V lost 1 base to trimming and J lost 4 bases; unmatched junction nucleotides: 3. CDR3 region: CASSEDRGLGNTIYF. The CDR3 region has the DNA TGTGCCAGCAGTGAAGACAGGGGGTTAGGAAACACCATATATTTT.

The V gene is TRBV2, the J gene TRBJ1-5, with TRBD1 as a possible D gene (5 bases). Germline loops: CDR1 SNHLY, CDR2 FYNNEI. This CDR3 is 13 amino acids long. Deletions cut 9 bases from V and 4 bases from J, with 13 bases between. The CDR3 DNA reads TGTGCCAGTCGCGGGACGGAGAATCAGCCCCAGCATTTT. Translating gives CASRGTENQPQHF.

The chain recombines TRBV7-8 with TRBJ2-5, with D possibly TRBD2 on 6 matching bases. Trimming shortened V by 5 bases and J by 2 bases, and 18 bases separated the two germline ends. The germline V gene has CDR1 SGHVS and CDR2 FQNEAQ. The CDR3 totals 16 residues. The CDR3 protein is CASSPPGVPQQETQYF. CDR3 coding DNA: TGTGCCAGCAGCCCCCCGGGGGTTCCCCAACAAGAGACCCAGTACTTC.

The chain employs TRBV3-1 (or the pseudogene TRBV3-2) and TRBJ1-2; unclear D gene. From germline, CDR1 is LGHDT and CDR2 YNNKEL (reference sequence). The CDR3 consists of 14 residues. V gave up 3 bases and J gave up 4 bases, with 12 bases separating them. CDR3 nucleotides: TGTGCCAGCAGCCATCCGAAGAGGATCTATGGCTACACCTTC. It translates to CASSHPKRIYGYTF.

J is TRBJ1-5 and V is TRBV19; TRBD1 aligns across 9 bases. This CDR3 spans 14 amino acids. Germline CDR1 LNHDA, CDR2 SQIVND (reference sequence). V lost 7 bases to trimming and J lost 6 bases; unmatched junction nucleotides: 7. CDR3 region: CASTRRDRVQPQHF. CDR3 bases: TGTGCCAGTACCCGGCGGGACAGGGTTCAGCCCCAGCATTTT.

This sequence joins TRBV28 and TRBJ1-2, with D perhaps matching TRBD1 (5 bases). Deletions cut 7 bases from V and 3 bases from J, with 12 bases between. Germline V lookup: CDR1 MDHEN, CDR2 SYDVKM. The CDR3 consists of 13 residues. The CDR3 spells CASKSGGYYGYTF. CDR3 coding DNA: TGTGCCAGCAAGTCCGGGGGTTACTATGGCTACACCTTC.

The chain uses TRBV3-1 (or the pseudogene TRBV3-2) and TRBJ1-2, with 8 bases matching TRBD1. From germline, CDR1 is LGHDT and CDR2 YNNKEL (reference sequence). With 4 bases clipped from V and 1 base from J, the junction kept 14 bases outside the gene matches. This CDR3 region has 18 residues. The CDR3 DNA sequence: TGTGCCAGCAGCCCACAGGGGGTCTCCTCATCTCATAACTATGGCTACACCTTC. Amino acids: CASSPQGVSSSHNYGYTF.

V and J are TRBV18 and TRBJ2-3; the match to TRBD2 covers 15 bases. The germline V gene has CDR1 KGHSH and CDR2 LQKENI. With V trimmed by 6 bases and J by 4 bases, 8 bases remained unmatched. This CDR3 is built from 17 residues. The CDR3 sequence is CASSMGLAGGVADTQYF. The CDR3 nucleotides are TGTGCCAGCTCCATGGGACTAGCGGGAGGAGTTGCAGATACGCAGTATTTT.

The gene calls are TRBV5-1 and TRBJ2-7, with D uncertain. The CDR3 totals 16 residues. Germline V CDR1 and CDR2: SGHRS, YFSETQ. Trimming removed 1 base from V and 4 bases from J, with 18 bases in between. The CDR3 is CASSLFSSTVDYEQYF. The CDR3 nucleotides are TGCGCCAGCAGCTTGTTTAGTAGCACTGTGGATTACGAGCAGTACTTC.

V is TRBV19 and J is TRBJ2-3, with 7 bases matching TRBD2. The length of the CDR3 is 11 residues. Germline trimming cut 8 bases from V and 6 bases from J; bases unmatched to any gene: 2. Germline V lookup: CDR1 LNHDA, CDR2 SQIVND (reference sequence). The CDR3, as DNA: TGTGCCAGTGGGGGAGGGGATACGCAGTATTTT. It yields the protein CASGGGDTQYF.

The rearrangement joins TRBV2 to TRBJ2-7; D perhaps matches TRBD2 (6 bases). The CDR3 sequence is 15 residues long. Germline V gene lookup returns CDR1 SNHLY and CDR2 FYNNEI. V was pared by 4 bases and J by 1 base, with 14 bases between. CDR3 amino acids: CASSGFSGVSYEQYF. In DNA, the CDR3 is TGTGCCAGCAGTGGTTTTTCGGGGGTGTCCTACGAGCAGTACTTC.

The V gene is TRBV5-5, the J gene TRBJ2-2, with TRBD1 as a possible D gene (6 bases). The CDR3 is 15 residues long. The germline CDR1 and CDR2 sequences are SGHKS and YYEKEE (reference sequence). Between the trimmed V and J ends, which lost 0 bases and 6 bases, there was a span of 12 bases. The CDR3 sequence: CASSLVGAPPGELFF. The CDR3 coding sequence is TGTGCCAGCAGCTTGGTGGGGGCGCCTCCCGGGGAGCTGTTTTTT. The whole variable domain, remainder taken from reference TRBV5-5 and TRBJ2-2, is DAGVTQSPTHLIKTRGQQVTLRCSPISGHKSVSWYQQVLGQGPQFIFQYYEKEERGRGNFPDRFSARQFPNYSSELNVNALLLGDSALYLCASSLVGAPPGELFFGEGSRLTVL.

The chain joins TRBV2 to TRBJ2-3; 9 bases line up with TRBD2. The CDR3 consists of 14 residues. Germline assignment: CDR1 SNHLY and CDR2 FYNNEI. V lost 5 bases to trimming and J lost 2 bases; unmatched junction nucleotides: 2. Here the CDR3 reads CASSKGLATDTQYF. CDR3 nucleotide sequence: TGTGCCAGCAGTAAGGGACTAGCCACAGATACGCAGTATTTT.

The rearrangement joins TRBV5-4 to TRBJ1-1; maybe TRBD1 (6 bases). CDR1 is SGHNT and CDR2 is YYREEE in the germline V gene (reference sequence). The CDR3 contains 15 residues. Trimming cost V 3 bases and J 0 bases, with 12 bases left between them. The CDR3 DNA follows: TGTGCCAGCAGCTCTAAGGGGGGGATGAACACTGAAGCTTTCTTT. The encoded protein is CASSSKGGMNTEAFF.

The chain is built from TRBV10-3 and TRBJ1-2; 7 bases match TRBD1. The germline CDR1 and CDR2 sequences are ENHRY and SYGVKD. The J segment lost 2 bases and the V segment lost 3 bases, leaving 6 bases of the junction unmatched. The CDR3 totals 15 residues. CDR3 DNA: TGTGCCATCAGTGATCGGACAGGTTTAAACTATGGCTACACCTTC. It is translated as CAISDRTGLNYGYTF.

The rearrangement uses TRBV30 and TRBJ2-1, with TRBD2 as a possible D gene (5 bases). Germline V gives CDR1 GTSNPN, CDR2 SVGIG (reference sequence). The CDR3 loop spans 17 amino acids. Trimming cost V 0 bases and J 1 base, with 16 bases left between them. CDR3 DNA: TGTGCCTGGAGTGTCGAGGGTGGGAGTTGGTCCTACAATGAGCAGTTCTTC. It codes for CAWSVEGGSWSYNEQFF.

The chain uses TRBV19 and TRBJ1-5; D ambiguous. The CDR3 spans 15 residues. Trimming pared 5 bases from V and 5 bases from J, leaving 16 bases between. Germline values: CDR1 LNHDA, CDR2 SQIVND (reference sequence). This CDR3 reads CASSLGVGGDQPQHF. The CDR3 DNA follows: TGTGCCAGTAGTCTTGGGGTGGGAGGAGATCAGCCCCAGCATTTT.

The DNA for the CDR3 is TGTGCCACCAGCAGAGAGGCTAGCGGGATTGCGGAGACCCAGTACTTC. This codes for CATSREASGIAETQYF. The chain combines TRBV15 with TRBJ2-5; 9 bases are shared with TRBD2. V gave up 0 bases and J gave up 5 bases; unmatched junction bases: 7. The CDR3 consists of 16 residues. CDR1 LNHNV and CDR2 YYDKDF come from the germline V gene (reference sequence).